The 6 T cell receptor beta chains below were found in one sample sequenced in a study of blood T cell repertoires in COVID-19. The table came from immunoSEQ multiplex PCR; TCRdb's copy has only in-frame clones and leaves some out. The sample lists over 200,000 clones, 70% to 90% occurring once. The sequencing sample was made of peripheral blood. The receptors were sampled from a woman in her thirties with acute or convalescent COVID-19.

The gene calls are TRBV2 and TRBJ2-2; 8 nucleotides agree with TRBD2. The CDR3 totals 14 residues. Germline V gene data show CDR1 as SNHLY and CDR2 as FYNNEI. The trim removed 7 bases at V and 2 bases at J, leaving 3 bases unmatched. This chain's CDR3 is CASISGDNTGELFF. The CDR3 nucleotides read TGTGCCAGCATTAGCGGGGATAACACCGGGGAGCTGTTTTTT. The variable domain in full, completed from reference TRBV2 and TRBJ2-2, reads EPEVTQTPSHQVTQMGQEVILRCVPISNHLYFYWYRQILGQKVEFLVSFYNNEISEKSEIFDDQFSVERPDGSNFTLKIRSTKLEDSAMYFCASISGDNTGELFFGEGSRLTVL.

The chain couples TRBV19 to TRBJ1-2; TRBD1 might be the D (5 bases). CDR1 and CDR2 (germline): LNHDA, SQIVND (reference sequence). This CDR3 is 14 amino acids long. V was clipped by 7 bases and J by 3 bases, with 15 bases between them. The CDR3 loop reads CASKGQTLDYGYTF. In DNA form, the CDR3 reads TGTGCCAGTAAGGGGCAGACTCTTGACTATGGCTACACCTTC.

This clone was seen just once. The chain combines TRBV11-3 with TRBJ2-5; TRBD1 matches 8 bases. Trimming at V came to 5 bases and at J to 2 bases, leaving 10 bases not matched to a gene. This CDR3 spans 16 amino acids. Germline CDR1 is SGHNT and CDR2 is YENEEA. The CDR3 nucleotides read TGTGCCAGCAGCAAGGGGACAGGTTATTTACAAGAGACCCAGTACTTC. Translating gives CASSKGTGYLQETQYF.

This clone came up a few times. The CDR3 nucleotides are TGTGCCAGTAGACTAGCGGGAGCGATCGAGCAGTACTTC. Its translation: CASRLAGAIEQYF. This rearrangement joins TRBV19 to TRBJ2-7; TRBD2 matches 11 bases. From germline, CDR1 is LNHDA and CDR2 SQIVND (reference sequence). This CDR3 is built from 13 residues. The V gene end was trimmed by 6 bases and the J gene end by 6 bases; junction bases not matched to a gene: 4.

The gene calls are TRBV7-9 and TRBJ2-3; 7 bases fit TRBD2. Trimming at V came to 6 bases and at J to 0 bases, leaving 12 bases not matched to a gene. Germline values: CDR1 SEHNR, CDR2 FQNEAQ (reference sequence). The CDR3 covers 17 residues. The CDR3 sequence is CASSPTGTTSSTDTQYF. CDR3 DNA sequence: TGTGCCAGCAGTCCTACCGGGACTACCTCTAGCACAGATACGCAGTATTTT.

The V call is TRBV4-3, the J call TRBJ1-1; 9 bases agree with TRBD1. The CDR3 extends over 18 amino acids. Germline V gene sequence: CDR1 LGHNA, CDR2 YSLEER. V shed 1 base, J shed 7 bases, and the junction held 16 bases outside the gene matches. CDR3 DNA sequence: TGCGCCAGCAGCCAAGCTTGGACGGGGACAGGGAGGAGGAATGAAGCTTTCTTT. Its translation is CASSQAWTGTGRRNEAFF.